These 14 T cell receptor beta chains share one sample of origin, sequenced in a study of CXCR3-negative and CXCR3-positive naive CD8 T cells. Carrying UMI labels, the TRB cDNA libraries were prepared through 5' RACE. Using the 5' RACE reads, TCRdb records one entry per CDR3 protein without DNA. This sample's clone table lists tens of thousands of distinct CDR3 sequences. Source material: naive CXCR3- CD8+ T cells from blood. As for subset: CD45RO-CCR7+CD27+CD95- naive CD8+ T cells lacking CXCR3 (TNR3-). These receptors were collected from a human donor in good health. Some clones in this sample may be carry-over from other donors' samples.

The J gene is TRBJ2-7, the V gene TRBV23-1; TCRdb's D call of TRBD1 is untestable without DNA. TRBV23-1 is an open reading frame, and its role is uncertain. This CDR3 is 15 amino acids long. Here the CDR3 reads CAGSQSEGPGNEQYF.

The chain carries TRBV20-1 and TRBJ2-7; TCRdb picks TRBD2, but there is no DNA to check that call. The CDR3 extends over 16 amino acids. Germline CDR1 reads DFQATT; CDR2 reads SNEGSKA (reference sequence). The CDR3 here is CSARGLSGRVSYEQYF.

This chain links TRBV29-1 with TRBJ1-1; lacking DNA, the TRBD1 call made by TCRdb goes unchecked. Per germline, CDR1 SQVTM and CDR2 ANQGSEA. The CDR3 has 13 amino acids. CDR3: CSDQTGGYTEAFF.

The rearrangement links TRBV6-2 or TRBV6-3 to TRBJ1-1. Germline V gives CDR1 MNHEY, CDR2 SVGEGT. The CDR3 length is 12 residues. Here the CDR3 reads CASIHHNTEAFF.

The chain recombines TRBV29-1 with TRBJ1-3; no DNA is available, so the TRBD1 call from TCRdb remains unchecked. This CDR3 region has 13 residues. Germline values: CDR1 SQVTM, CDR2 ANQGSEA. The CDR3 is CSVWDLSGNTIYF.

V gene TRBV19 combines with J gene TRBJ2-6. This CDR3 contains 14 residues. The germline gives CDR1 LNHDA, CDR2 SQIVND (reference sequence). CDR3 sequence: CASSMMSGANVLTF.

V and J are TRBV20-1 and TRBJ2-1; TCRdb indicates TRBD1, and absent DNA this call remains unverified. There are 15 residues in the CDR3. Germline loops: CDR1 DFQATT, CDR2 SNEGSKA (reference sequence). The CDR3 loop reads CSAGQGSWDNNEQFF.

This chain connects TRBV11-2 to TRBJ1-1. This CDR3 has 14 residues. Germline CDR1 SGHAT, CDR2 FQNNGV. The CDR3 is CASSPKRGNTEAFF.

The chain has TRBV21-1 and TRBJ1-4; there is no DNA to check the TCRdb D call of TRBD1. TRBV21-1 is noted as a pseudogene. This CDR3 has 15 residues. The CDR3 region is CASSPLGTGDEKLFF.

The chain is built from TRBV29-1 and TRBJ2-7. The CDR3 runs 13 residues. The germline V gene has CDR1 SQVTM and CDR2 ANQGSEA. This CDR3 reads CSVEDSIAYEQYF.

The chain uses TRBV29-1 and TRBJ1-2; TCRdb designates TRBD1, a call that cannot be tested without DNA. Looked up from germline, CDR1 is SQVTM and CDR2 is ANQGSEA. This CDR3 is built from 13 residues. CDR3 loop: CSVEAGTSYGYTF. Complete variable domain (other parts from reference TRBV29-1 and TRBJ1-2): SAVISQKPSRDICQRGTSLTIQCQVDSQVTMMFWYRQQPGQSLTLIATANQGSEATYESGFVIDKFPISRPNLTFSTLTVSNMSPEDSSIYLCSVEAGTSYGYTFGSGTRLTVV.

V gene TRBV13 combines with J gene TRBJ1-1. The V gene's germline CDR1 is PRHDT and CDR2 FYEKMQ (reference sequence). The CDR3 spans 16 residues. The CDR3: CASSLEGVGMNTEAFF.

The chain is built from TRBV5-4 and TRBJ1-1; without DNA, the TCRdb call of TRBD1 cannot be checked. The CDR3 extends over 14 amino acids. The V gene's germline CDR1 is SGHNT and CDR2 YYREEE (reference sequence). The CDR3 sequence is CASSFGTGVPEAFF.

The genes are TRBV28 and TRBJ2-3; TCRdb's assignment of TRBD1 cannot be checked, as there is no DNA. This CDR3 is 14 amino acids long. CDR1 MDHEN and CDR2 SYDVKM come from the germline V gene. This CDR3 is CASSFRGATDTQYF. The variable domain in full, with the rest retrieved from reference TRBV28 and TRBJ2-3, is DVKVTQSSRYLVKRTGEKVFLECVQDMDHENMFWYRQDPGLGLRLIYFSYDVKMKEKGDIPEGYSVSREKKERFSLILESASTNQTSMYLCASSFRGATDTQYFGPGTRLTVL.